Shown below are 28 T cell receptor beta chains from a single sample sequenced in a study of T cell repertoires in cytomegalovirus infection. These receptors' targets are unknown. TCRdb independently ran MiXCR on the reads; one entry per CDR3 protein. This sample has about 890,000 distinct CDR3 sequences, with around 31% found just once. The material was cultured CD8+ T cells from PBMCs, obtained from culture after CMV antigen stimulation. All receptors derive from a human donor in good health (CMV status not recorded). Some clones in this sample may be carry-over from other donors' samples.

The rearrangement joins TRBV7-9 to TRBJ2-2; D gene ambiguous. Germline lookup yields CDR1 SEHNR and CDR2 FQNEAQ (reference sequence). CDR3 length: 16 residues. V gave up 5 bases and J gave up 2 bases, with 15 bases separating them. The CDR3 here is CASSRATISNTGELFF. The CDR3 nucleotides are TGTGCCAGCAGCCGAGCCACCATTTCCAACACCGGGGAGCTGTTTTTT.

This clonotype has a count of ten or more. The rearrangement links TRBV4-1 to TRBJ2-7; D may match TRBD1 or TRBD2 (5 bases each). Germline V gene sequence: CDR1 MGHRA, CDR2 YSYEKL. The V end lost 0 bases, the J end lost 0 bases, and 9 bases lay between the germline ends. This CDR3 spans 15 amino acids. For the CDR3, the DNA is TGCGCCAGCAGCCAAGACCGGGGCGGCTCCTACGAGCAGTACTTC. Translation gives CASSQDRGGSYEQYF.

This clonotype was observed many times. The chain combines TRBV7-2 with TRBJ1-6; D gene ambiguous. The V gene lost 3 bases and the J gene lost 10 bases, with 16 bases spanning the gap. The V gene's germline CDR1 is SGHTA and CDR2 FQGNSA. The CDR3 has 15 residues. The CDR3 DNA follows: TGTGCCAGCAGCTTGGTAGAGGGAAGAGACTCACCCCTCCACTTT. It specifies CASSLVEGRDSPLHF.

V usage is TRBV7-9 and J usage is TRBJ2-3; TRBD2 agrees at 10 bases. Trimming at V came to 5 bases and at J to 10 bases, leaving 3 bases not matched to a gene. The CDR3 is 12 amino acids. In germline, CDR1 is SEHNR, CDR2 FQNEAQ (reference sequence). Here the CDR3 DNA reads TGTGCCAGCAGCATCCTAGCGGGGGCGCAGTATTTT. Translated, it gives CASSILAGAQYF.

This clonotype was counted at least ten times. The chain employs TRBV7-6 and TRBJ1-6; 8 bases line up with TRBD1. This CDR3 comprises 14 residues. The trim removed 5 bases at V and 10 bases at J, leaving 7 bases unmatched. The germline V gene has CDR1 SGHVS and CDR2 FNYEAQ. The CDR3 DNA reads TGTGCCAGCAGCGGCGACAGGGGTCAATCACCCCTCCACTTT. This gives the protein CASSGDRGQSPLHF.

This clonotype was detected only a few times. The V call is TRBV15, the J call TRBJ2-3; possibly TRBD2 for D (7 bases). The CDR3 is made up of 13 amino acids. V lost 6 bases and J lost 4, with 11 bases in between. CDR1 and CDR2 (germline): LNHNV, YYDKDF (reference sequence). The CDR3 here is CATSPGGPDTQYF. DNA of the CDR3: TGTGCCACCAGTCCCGGGGGGCCAGATACGCAGTATTTT.

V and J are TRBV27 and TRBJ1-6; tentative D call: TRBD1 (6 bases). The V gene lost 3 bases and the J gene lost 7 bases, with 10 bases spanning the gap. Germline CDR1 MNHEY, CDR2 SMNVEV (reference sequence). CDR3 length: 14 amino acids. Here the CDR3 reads CASSLGHPNSPLHF. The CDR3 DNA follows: TGTGCCAGCAGTTTGGGACACCCGAATTCACCCCTCCACTTT.

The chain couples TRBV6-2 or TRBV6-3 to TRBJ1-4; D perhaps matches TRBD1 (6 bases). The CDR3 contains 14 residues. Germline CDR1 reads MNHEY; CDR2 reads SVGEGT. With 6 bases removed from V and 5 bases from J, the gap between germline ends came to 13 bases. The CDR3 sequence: CASSPGTRNEKLFF. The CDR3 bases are TGTGCCAGCAGCCCCGGGACAAGGAATGAAAAACTGTTTTTT.

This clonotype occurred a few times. This CDR3 reads CASSSRRGRYYGYTF. The CDR3 coding sequence is TGTGCCAGCAGTTCCCGGCGGGGACGGTACTATGGCTACACCTTC. V is TRBV6-1 and J is TRBJ1-2; weak D call: TRBD1 (5 bases). This CDR3 has 15 residues. Between the trimmed V and J ends, which lost 5 bases and 3 bases, there was a span of 16 bases. Germline CDR1 reads MNHNS; CDR2 reads SASEGT.

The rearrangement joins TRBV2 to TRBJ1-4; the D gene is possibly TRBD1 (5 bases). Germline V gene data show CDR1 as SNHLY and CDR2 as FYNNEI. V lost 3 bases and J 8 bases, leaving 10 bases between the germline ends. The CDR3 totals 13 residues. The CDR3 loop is CASSDWRDEKLFF. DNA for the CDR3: TGTGCCAGCAGTGATTGGAGGGACGAAAAACTGTTTTTT. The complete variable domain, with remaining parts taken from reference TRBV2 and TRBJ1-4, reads EPEVTQTPSHQVTQMGQEVILRCVPISNHLYFYWYRQILGQKVEFLVSFYNNEISEKSEIFDDQFSVERPDGSNFTLKIRSTKLEDSAMYFCASSDWRDEKLFFGSGTQLSVL.

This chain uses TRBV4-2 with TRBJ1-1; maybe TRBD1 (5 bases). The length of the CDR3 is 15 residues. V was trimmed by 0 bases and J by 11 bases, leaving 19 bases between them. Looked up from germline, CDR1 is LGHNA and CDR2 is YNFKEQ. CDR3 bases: TGTGCCAGCAGCCAAGATAGAAGACAGTCCAATGGTGCTTTCTTT. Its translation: CASSQDRRQSNGAFF.

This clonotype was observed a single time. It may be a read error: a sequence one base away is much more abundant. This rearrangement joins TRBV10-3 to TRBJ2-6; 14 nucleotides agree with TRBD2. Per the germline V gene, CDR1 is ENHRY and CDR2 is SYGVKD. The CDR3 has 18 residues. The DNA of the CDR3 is TGTGCCATCATGGGGACTAGCGGGGGTTTGGGTGGGACCAACGTCCTGACTTTC. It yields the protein CAIMGTSGGLGGTNVLTF.

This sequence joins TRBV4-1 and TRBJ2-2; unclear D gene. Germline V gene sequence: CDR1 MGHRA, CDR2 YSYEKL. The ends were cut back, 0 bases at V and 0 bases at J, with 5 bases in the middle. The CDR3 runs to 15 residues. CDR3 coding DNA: TGCGCCAGCAGCCAAGATCAACCGAACACCGGGGAGCTGTTTTTT. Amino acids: CASSQDQPNTGELFF.

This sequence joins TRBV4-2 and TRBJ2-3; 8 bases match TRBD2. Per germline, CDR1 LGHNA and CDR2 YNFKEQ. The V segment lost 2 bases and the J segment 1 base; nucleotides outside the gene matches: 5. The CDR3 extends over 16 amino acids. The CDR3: CASSQRSGERTDTQYF. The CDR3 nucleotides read TGTGCCAGCAGCCAACGTAGCGGGGAGCGCACAGATACGCAGTATTTT.

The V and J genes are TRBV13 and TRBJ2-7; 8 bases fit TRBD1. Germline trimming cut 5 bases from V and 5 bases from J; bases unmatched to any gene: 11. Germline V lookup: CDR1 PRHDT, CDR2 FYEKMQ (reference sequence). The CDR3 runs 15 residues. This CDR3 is CASSGQTGGRNEQYV. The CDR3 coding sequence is TGTGCCAGCAGCGGACAAACAGGGGGAAGAAACGAGCAGTACGTC.

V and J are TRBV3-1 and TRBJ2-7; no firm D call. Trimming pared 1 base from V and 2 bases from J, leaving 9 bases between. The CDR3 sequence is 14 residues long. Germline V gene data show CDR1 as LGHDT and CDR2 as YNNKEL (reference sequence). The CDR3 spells CASSQGPLTYEQYF. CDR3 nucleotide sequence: TGTGCCAGCAGCCAAGGTCCCCTCACCTACGAGCAGTACTTC.

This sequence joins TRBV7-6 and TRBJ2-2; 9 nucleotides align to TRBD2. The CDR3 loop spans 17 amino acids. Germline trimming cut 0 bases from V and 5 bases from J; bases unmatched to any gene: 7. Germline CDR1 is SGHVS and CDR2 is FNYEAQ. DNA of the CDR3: TGTGCCAGCAGCTTAGCGCGGGGGGGCCGAAATACCGGGGAGCTGTTTTTT. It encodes CASSLARGGRNTGELFF.

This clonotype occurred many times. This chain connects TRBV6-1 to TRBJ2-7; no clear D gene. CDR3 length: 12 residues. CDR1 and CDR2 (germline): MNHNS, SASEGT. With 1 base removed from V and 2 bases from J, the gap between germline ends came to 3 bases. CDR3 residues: CASSEDPYEQYV. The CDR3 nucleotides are TGTGCCAGCAGTGAAGACCCCTACGAGCAGTACGTC.

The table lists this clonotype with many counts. The CDR3 protein is CASSLDDRRFNQPQHF. The CDR3, as DNA: TGTGCCAGCAGCTTAGACGACCGACGCTTCAATCAGCCCCAGCATTTT. The chain has TRBV7-6 and TRBJ1-5; no clear D gene. Germline V CDR1 and CDR2: SGHVS, FNYEAQ. Trimming took 1 base from V and 3 from J, leaving 13 bases between them. The CDR3 is made up of 16 amino acids. The full variable domain, in which reference TRBV7-6 and TRBJ1-5 provide the parts outside the CDR3, is GAGVSQSPRYKVTKRGQDVALRCDPISGHVSLYWYRQALGQGPEFLTYFNYEAQQDKSGLPNDRFSAERPEGSISTLTIQRTEQRDSAMYRCASSLDDRRFNQPQHFGDGTRLSIL.

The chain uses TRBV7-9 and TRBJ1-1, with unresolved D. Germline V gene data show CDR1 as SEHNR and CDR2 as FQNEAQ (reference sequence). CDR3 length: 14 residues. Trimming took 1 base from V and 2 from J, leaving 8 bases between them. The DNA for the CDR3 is TGTGCCAGCAGCTTAGACTCCTATAACACTGAAGCTTTCTTT. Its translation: CASSLDSYNTEAFF.

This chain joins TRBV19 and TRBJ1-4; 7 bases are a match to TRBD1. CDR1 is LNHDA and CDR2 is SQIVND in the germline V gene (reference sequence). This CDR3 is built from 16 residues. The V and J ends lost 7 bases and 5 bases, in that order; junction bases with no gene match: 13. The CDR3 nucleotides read TGTGCCAGTACTGCCCCCGGGACAGCCTTGAATGAAAAACTGTTTTTT. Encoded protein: CASTAPGTALNEKLFF.

CDR3 DNA: TGTGCCAGCAGCCAAATGCTCGAGGGGTACGAGCAGTACTTC. Its translation is CASSQMLEGYEQYF. This chain links TRBV7-6 with TRBJ2-7; D may be TRBD1 or TRBD2 (5 bases each). The CDR3 has 14 residues. Per the germline V gene, CDR1 is SGHVS and CDR2 is FNYEAQ. Deletions cut 5 bases from V and 4 bases from J, with 15 bases between.

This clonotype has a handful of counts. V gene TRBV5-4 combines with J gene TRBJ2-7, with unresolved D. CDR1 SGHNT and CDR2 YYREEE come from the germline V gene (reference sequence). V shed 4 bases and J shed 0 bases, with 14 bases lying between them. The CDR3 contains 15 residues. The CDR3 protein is CASSRRAESSYEQYV. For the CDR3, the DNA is TGTGCCAGCAGCCGACGGGCGGAAAGCTCCTACGAGCAGTACGTC.

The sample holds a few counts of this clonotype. CDR3 residues: CASSTSGGAETQYF. DNA of the CDR3: TGTGCCAGCAGCACTAGCGGGGGGGCTGAGACCCAGTACTTC. This sequence joins TRBV11-2 and TRBJ2-5; 13 nucleotides line up with TRBD2. V dropped 5 bases and J dropped 5; count of bases not matched to a gene: 2. The CDR3 extends over 14 amino acids. CDR1 and CDR2 from the germline V gene are SGHAT and FQNNGV. The full variable domain, in which reference TRBV11-2 and TRBJ2-5 provide the parts outside the CDR3, is EAGVAQSPRYKIIEKRQSVAFWCNPISGHATLYWYQQILGQGPKLLIQFQNNGVVDDSQLPKDRFSAERLKGVDSTLKIQPAKLEDSAVYLCASSTSGGAETQYFGPGTRLLVL.

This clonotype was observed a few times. DNA for the CDR3: TGCAGCGTTGAGGATGGAAACACCATATATTTT. As protein: CSVEDGNTIYF. This rearrangement joins TRBV29-1 to TRBJ1-3; D unresolved. Germline V gene data show CDR1 as SQVTM and CDR2 as ANQGSEA. V lost 3 bases, J lost 3 bases, and 3 bases lay in between. The CDR3 has 11 residues.

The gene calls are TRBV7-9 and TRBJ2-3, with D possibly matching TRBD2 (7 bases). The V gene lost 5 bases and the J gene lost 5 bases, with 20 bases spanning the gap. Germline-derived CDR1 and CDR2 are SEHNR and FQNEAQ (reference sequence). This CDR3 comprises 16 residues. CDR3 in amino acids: CASSSLLAGALDTQYF. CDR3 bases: TGTGCCAGCAGCAGCCTATTGGCGGGGGCCTTAGATACGCAGTATTTT.

The CDR3 spells CASSLLDGELFF. In DNA form, the CDR3 reads TGTGCCAGCAGTTTACTGGACGGGGAGCTGTTTTTT. The V and J genes are TRBV12-3 or TRBV12-4 and TRBJ2-2; D is unclear. V was pared by 2 bases and J by 7 bases, with 5 bases between. This CDR3 is 12 amino acids long.

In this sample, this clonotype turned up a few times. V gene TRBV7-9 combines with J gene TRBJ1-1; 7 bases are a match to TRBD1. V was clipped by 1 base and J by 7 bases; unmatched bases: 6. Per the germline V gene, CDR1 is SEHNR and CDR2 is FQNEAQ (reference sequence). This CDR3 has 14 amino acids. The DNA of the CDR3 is TGTGCCAGCAGCTTAGGACAGGGAAGGGGTGAAGCTTTCTTT. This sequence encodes CASSLGQGRGEAFF.